This T cell receptor beta chain was documented in a study of T cell responses to AZD1222 COVID-19 vaccine. This CDR3 contains 15 residues. Germline lookup yields CDR1 LGHDT and CDR2 YNNKEL (reference sequence). The V and J ends lost 5 bases and 3 bases respectively, with 14 bases between them. The table came from immunoSEQ multiplex PCR; TCRdb's copy has only in-frame clones and leaves some out. The sample includes under 150,000 clones, about 93% of them seen just once. The rearrangement uses TRBV3-1 (or the pseudogene TRBV3-2) and TRBJ2-1, with D tentatively TRBD2 (6 bases). The source was peripheral blood, collected on day 0 of AZD1222 vaccination. This sequence originates from an adult in good health. The CDR3 DNA reads as TGTGCCAGCAGCAGGGGTGGAGGGTACTACAATGAGCAGTTCTTC. Encoded protein: CASSRGGGYYNEQFF.